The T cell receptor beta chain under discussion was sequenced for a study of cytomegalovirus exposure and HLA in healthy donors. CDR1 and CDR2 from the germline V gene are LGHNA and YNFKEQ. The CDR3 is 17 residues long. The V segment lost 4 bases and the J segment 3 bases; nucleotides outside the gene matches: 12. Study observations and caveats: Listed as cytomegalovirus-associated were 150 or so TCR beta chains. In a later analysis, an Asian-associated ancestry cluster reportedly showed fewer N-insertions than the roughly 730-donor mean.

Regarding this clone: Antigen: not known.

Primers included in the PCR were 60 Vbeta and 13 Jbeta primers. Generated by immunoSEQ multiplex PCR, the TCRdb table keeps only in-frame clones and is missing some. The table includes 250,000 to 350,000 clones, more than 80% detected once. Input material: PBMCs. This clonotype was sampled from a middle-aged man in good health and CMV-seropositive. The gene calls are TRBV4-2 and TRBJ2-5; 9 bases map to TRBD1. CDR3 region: CASSPKNRGPTKETQYF. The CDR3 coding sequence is TGTGCCAGCAGCCCTAAAAACAGGGGGCCGACCAAAGAGACCCAGTACTTC.